This T cell receptor beta chain is drawn from a study of blood T cell repertoires in COVID-19. Across the study: The United States, Italy and Spain supplied acute and convalescent COVID-19 samples. T cells, B-cell-depleted T cells, or PBMCs provided the cDNA or gDNA that served as material.

Repertoires were generated with immunoSEQ multiplex PCR, while TCRdb's copy carries only in-frame clones and drops some. The sample has around 30,000 clones, roughly three quarters seen once. The CDR3 covers 17 residues. Looked up from germline, CDR1 is SGHRS and CDR2 is YFSETQ. The J segment lost 8 bases and the V segment lost 2 bases, leaving 9 bases of the junction unmatched. The genes are TRBV5-1 and TRBJ2-1, with 14 bases matching TRBD2. Sequencing used peripheral blood. The source of this sequence is a human donor in a cohort sampled during active COVID-19. CDR3: CASSFGTSGSSVDEQFF. CDR3 in DNA: TGCGCCAGCAGCTTCGGGACTAGCGGGAGTTCGGTTGATGAGCAGTTCTTC.